This T cell receptor beta chain was sequenced in a study of T and B cells in COVID-19 patients. Study-wide context: COVID-19 patients gave peripheral blood either during active infection or after recovery. The recovered patients had mostly mild to moderate COVID-19 with outpatient management.

The germline gives CDR1 MNHEY, CDR2 SVGAGI. The CDR3 has 16 residues. V lost 7 bases and J 3 bases, leaving 21 bases between the germline ends. BIOMED2 TRB-A/B primer pools were used in multiplex TRB PCR. TCRdb re-called the multiplex PCR reads with MiXCR, one entry per CDR3 protein. The sample gives around 30,000 distinct CDR3 sequences, about 31% of which show up once; more than 1.5% is in the top ten. A word on this clonotype: Its antigen is not identified.

Blood genomic DNA input for TRB amplification was about 240-550 ng. Findings and limits, study-wide: There were about 2,500 TCR clusters exclusive to the recovered cohort, 31 with low generation probability. Patients with COVID-19 reportedly showed strongly skewed T cell receptor beta variable and joining gene usage.

The source material was blood. V is TRBV6-5 and J is TRBJ1-2; D is perhaps TRBD1 (5 bases). The receptor's source is a human donor who had recovered from COVID-19. CDR3 nucleotides: TGTGCCAGCACCTTCCGGGACCCAGAGAACGACTATGGCTACACCTTC. Translating gives CASTFRDPENDYGYTF.